Sequencing of this T cell receptor beta chain was carried out in a study of identical twins (dated by TCRdb to between 2015 and 2016). Study-level background: To test whether fetal clonotypes persist, this study deep-sequenced TCR alpha and beta repertoires from monozygotic twins, from unrelated adults of various ages, and from cord blood. To rule out contamination, replicate twin experiments were performed at different times with different library preparation protocols.

Results and caveats for the whole study, not just this receptor: Out-of-frame TCR alpha sharing in monozygotic twins was systematically underestimated by recombination models, whereas sharing between unrelated individuals was in agreement with the recombination models. Zero-insertion analyses could be partly confounded by invariant T cells such as MAIT and iNKT, although diverse VJ usage argued against such confounding for most clonotypes. Abundant cord blood beta clonotypes had fewer insertions, young adult naive repertoires showed a similar but weaker trend, and memory repertoires showed no such trend. In beta out-of-frame sequences, excess twin sharing was weaker, because having fewer shared sequences lowered the signal-to-noise ratio. Because the same donors could not be followed over many years, the conclusions relied on cross-sectional statistical analysis. Out-of-frame TCR alpha sequences shared between twins showed an excess of low generation-probability sequences compared with coincidental sharing between unrelated individuals.

Comment on this clonotype: The antigen this receptor binds is unknown. Base qualities are missing; no much larger clone stands one base away.

Libraries came from 5' RACE. The sequencer was an Illumina HiSeq 2000. Template switching added a universal primer binding site, and the final cDNA carried a unique molecular identifier that allowed TCR cDNA molecules to be counted accurately. First-strand cDNA for TCR alpha and beta chains was synthesized from specific primers in the conserved constant-segment region. To control for contamination, every cDNA library was double barcoded, receiving both a SMART-Mk sample barcode and Illumina barcodes. TruSeq adapter sequences, together with Illumina sample barcodes, were added in two successive PCR steps. TCR alpha and beta cDNA libraries were sequenced on the Illumina HiSeq platform with custom primers. Per the original workflow: Unique molecular identifiers were extracted from raw reads with MiGEC, and CDR3 positions were determined with MiXCR. Recombination models were inferred per individual with the repgenHMM and IGoR tools using an EM algorithm. Shared clonotype analysis was performed with the tcR package in R, normalizing sharing by the product of cloneset sizes. Out-of-frame nonproductive sequences were analyzed to study raw recombination free of thymic and clonal selection effects. Using fastp at Q25 and MiXCR, TCRdb reprocessed the public reads and kept productive beta chains. Every entry covers one CDR3 protein and lists the most common genes and DNA from its rows. V and J calls and clone size were set by TCRdb, not the authors. The sample has under 300,000 distinct CDR3 sequences on record, approximately 8.3% of them singletons. The biggest ten clones account for less than 4% of the sample.

Only healthy Caucasian donors were included. The twin cohort comprised three pairs of female monozygotic twins, all aged roughly 18 to 29 years. CD4+ and CD8+ T cell populations were isolated with positive isolation kits from Invitrogen. According to the germline V gene (reference sequence), CDR1 reads SGHAT and CDR2 reads FQDESV. Taken from cysteine to phenylalanine, the CDR3 has 18 residues. The read is trimmed to its CDR3 DNA, 54 bases read in frame from base 1. For this chain, trimming is 2 bases at the V end and 5 bases at the J end, and the number of junction bases without a gene match is 8. In addition, the sample was reused for a study of yellow fever vaccine responses in identical twins. The second study's paper adds: The T cell response to vaccination in identical twins was reported by the authors to appear partly convergent and partly personalized. In identical twins, the study followed T cell clones that responded to the vaccine with precision.

The sequence derives from a woman between 18 and 29 years old in good health. The rearrangement combines TRBV11-1 with TRBJ2-3; 15 middle bases align to TRBD2. Sequences were obtained from CD8+ T cells sorted from blood. Here the CDR3 is given as CASSLTRTSGGAEDTQYF. The DNA sequence is given as TGTGCCAGCAGCTTAACCCGGACTAGCGGGGGGGCGGAAGATACGCAGTATTTT.